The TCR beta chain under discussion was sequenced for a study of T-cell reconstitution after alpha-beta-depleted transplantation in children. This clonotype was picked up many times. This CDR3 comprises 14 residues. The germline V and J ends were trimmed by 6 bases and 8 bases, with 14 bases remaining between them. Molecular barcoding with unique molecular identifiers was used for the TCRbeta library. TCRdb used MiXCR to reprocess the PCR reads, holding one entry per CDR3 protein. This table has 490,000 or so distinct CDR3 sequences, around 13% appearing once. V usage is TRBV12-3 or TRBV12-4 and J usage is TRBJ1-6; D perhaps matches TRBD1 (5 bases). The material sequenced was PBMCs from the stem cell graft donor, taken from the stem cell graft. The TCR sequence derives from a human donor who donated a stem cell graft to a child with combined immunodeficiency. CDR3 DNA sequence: TGTGCCAGCAGCCAGGCTTCAGGGTATTCACCCCTCCACTTT. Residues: CASSQASGYSPLHF.